This is a list of T cell receptor beta chains from one sample in a study of cytomegalovirus exposure and HLA in healthy donors. Some clones are missing from TCRdb's copy, which holds only in-frame ones; the method was immunoSEQ multiplex PCR. The table lists 200,000 to 250,000 clones, more than 65% of them singletons. The sequencing input was PBMCs. The receptors shown here come from a man between 50 and 59 years old in good health and CMV-seronegative. CDR3s include the opening cysteine and the closing phenylalanine or tryptophan. A D gene is named only where the DNA matches it firmly. For some rows the clone size is stated as once, few or many, or as a class when expanded; others skip it.

TRBJ2-1,TRBD2,TRBV6-5,.,CASRSLAGPYNEQFF,TGTGCCAGCAGATCACTAGCGGGCCCCTACAATGAGCAGTTCTTC
TRBJ2-1,TRBD1,TRBV7-3,.,CASSQTGGAGNEQFF,TGTGCCAGCAGCCAGACAGGGGGCGCCGGCAATGAGCAGTTCTTC
TRBJ2-3,.,TRBV7-3,.,CASSSSGIHTDTQYF,TGTGCCAGCAGCTCCTCCGGGATCCACACAGATACGCAGTATTTT
TRBJ1-1,.,TRBV27,.,CASSWQGMNTEAFF,TGTGCCAGCAGTTGGCAGGGCATGAACACTGAAGCTTTCTTT
TRBJ1-5,TRBD1,TRBV28,.,CASRGGTGNSNQPQHF,TGTGCCAGCAGGGGGGGGACAGGCAATAGCAATCAGCCCCAGCATTTT
TRBJ2-5,TRBD1,TRBV6-1,few,CASSAARTGEETQYF,TGTGCCAGCAGTGCAGCCCGGACAGGGGAGGAGACCCAGTACTTC
TRBJ2-7,.,TRBV5-1,.,CASSLAYGAYEQYF,TGCGCCAGCAGCTTGGCCTACGGAGCCTACGAGCAGTACTTC
TRBJ2-5,TRBD1,TRBV28,few,CASSLTGVTETQYF,TGTGCCAGCAGCCTGACAGGGGTTACAGAGACCCAGTACTTC
TRBJ2-2,.,TRBV27,.,CASSLRWTGELFF,TGTGCCAGCAGTTTGAGGTGGACCGGGGAGCTGTTTTTT
TRBJ1-5,.,TRBV28,few,CASSFESRLIGNQPQHF,TGTGCCAGCAGTTTTGAATCCCGGTTGATTGGCAATCAGCCCCAGCATTTT
TRBJ2-5,TRBD1,TRBV28,.,CASSLDRVVETQYF,TGTGCCAGCAGTTTGGACAGGGTAGTCGAGACCCAGTACTTC
TRBJ2-7,.,TRBV9,once,CASSPRVYSYEQYF,TGTGCCAGCAGCCCCAGGGTTTATTCCTACGAGCAGTACTTC
TRBJ2-7,TRBD1,TRBV11-2,.,CASSLRTGMGEQYF,TGTGCCAGCAGCTTAAGGACAGGGATGGGAGAGCAGTACTTC
TRBJ1-2,TRBD1,TRBV30,.,CAWSRTDRNYGYTF,TGTGCCTGGTCCCGGACGGACAGGAACTATGGCTACACCTTC
TRBJ2-7,.,TRBV6-1,.,CASSAAGFAYEQYF,TGTGCCAGCAGTGCCGCAGGGTTTGCCTACGAGCAGTACTTC
TRBJ2-1,TRBD2,TRBV7-9,.,CSSSSILAGGFDEQFF,TGTTCCAGCAGCTCTATACTAGCGGGAGGGTTCGATGAGCAGTTCTTC
TRBJ2-5,TRBD2,TRBV27,few,CASSGTSGRLQETQYF,TGTGCCAGCAGCGGGACTAGCGGGAGATTACAAGAGACCCAGTACTTC
TRBJ2-3,.,TRBV7-3,once,CASSPGADTQYF,TGTGCCAGCAGCCCAGGGGCAGATACGCAGTATTTT
TRBJ2-1,.,TRBV7-3,once,CASSLVPQAYNEQFF,TGTGCCAGCAGCTTAGTCCCCCAGGCGTATAATGAGCAGTTCTTC
TRBJ1-5,.,TRBV18,.,CASSPQGGNQPQHF,TGTGCCAGCTCACCACAGGGAGGCAATCAGCCCCAGCATTTT
TRBJ2-5,TRBD2,TRBV6-1,.,CASRFGTSGPWTQYF,TGTGCCAGCAGGTTCGGGACTAGCGGTCCGTGGACCCAGTACTTC
TRBJ1-1,.,TRBV9,.,CASSVATRGLAFF,TGTGCCAGCAGCGTAGCTACGCGGGGCCTGGCTTTCTTT
TRBJ2-1,TRBD2,TRBV14,.,CASSQDKYAGVVYNEQFF,TGTGCCAGCAGCCAGGATAAATATGCGGGAGTAGTCTACAATGAGCAGTTCTTC
TRBJ2-7,.,TRBV30,.,CAWSVGGGLAEQYF,TGTGCCTGGAGTGTAGGGGGAGGGCTAGCCGAGCAGTACTTC
TRBJ1-2,TRBD1,TRBV5-4,.,CASSPESDRDYGYTF,TGTGCCAGCAGCCCAGAATCGGACAGGGACTATGGCTACACCTTC
TRBJ1-2,TRBD1,TRBV6-5,.,CASSRTGSIYGYTF,TGTGCCAGCAGCCGGACAGGGAGTATCTATGGCTACACCTTC
TRBJ2-7,TRBD2,TRBV28,.,CASSFSGPTTAEQYF,TGTGCCAGCAGTTTTAGCGGGCCCACAACCGCCGAGCAGTACTTC
TRBJ2-7,TRBD1,TRBV28,once,CASSRPGTVIYEQYF,TGTGCCAGCAGTCGGCCCGGGACAGTTATCTACGAGCAGTACTTC
TRBJ2-1,TRBD2,TRBV7-3,.,CASSHELAGSYNEQFF,TGTGCCAGCAGCCACGAACTAGCGGGCTCCTACAATGAGCAGTTCTTC
TRBJ2-1,.,TRBV9,.,CASTRRATSSYNEQFF,TGTGCCAGCACCCGGAGGGCTACGAGCTCCTACAATGAGCAGTTCTTC
TRBJ2-1,TRBD2,TRBV27,.,CASSLSGRPYNEQFF,TGTGCCAGCAGCCTAAGCGGGAGGCCCTACAATGAGCAGTTCTTC
TRBJ2-7,.,TRBV28,.,CASSFLAYEQYF,TGTGCCAGCAGTTTTTTAGCCTACGAGCAGTACTTC
TRBJ2-3,.,TRBV18,few,CASSPGVDTQYF,TGTGCCAGCTCACCTGGAGTTGATACGCAGTATTTT
TRBJ2-5,TRBD1,TRBV5-1,few,CASSPADRGAETQYF,TGCGCCAGCAGCCCGGCGGACAGGGGAGCAGAGACCCAGTACTTC
TRBJ2-1,.,TRBV29-1,few,CSVDASVTNYNEQFF,TGCAGCGTGGACGCTAGCGTGACAAACTACAATGAGCAGTTCTTC
TRBJ2-3,.,TRBV19,.,CASRAGRAADTQYF,TGTGCCAGTAGAGCTGGCAGGGCCGCGGATACGCAGTATTTT
TRBJ1-1,.,TRBV19,.,CASMGPEAFF,TGTGCCAGTATGGGCCCTGAAGCTTTCTTT
TRBJ2-7,TRBD2,TRBV29-1,.,CSVELAAESSYEQYF,TGCAGCGTTGAACTAGCGGCCGAGAGCTCCTACGAGCAGTACTTC
TRBJ2-1,TRBD2,TRBV28,.,CASSSSLAGVSYNEQFF,TGTGCCAGCAGTTCCTCACTAGCGGGGGTCTCCTACAATGAGCAGTTCTTC
TRBJ2-7,TRBD2,TRBV27,.,CASKYRMVLAGGWGFYEQYF,TGTGCCAGCAAATATCGTATGGTCCTAGCGGGAGGCTGGGGCTTTTACGAGCAGTACTTC
TRBJ2-3,TRBD2,TRBV7-3,.,CASSSGTITRRGTDTQYF,TGTGCCAGCAGCTCCGGGACTATTACGAGGAGAGGCACAGATACGCAGTATTTT
TRBJ2-5,TRBD2,TRBV11-2,once,CASSLGVAGGQGETQYF,TGTGCCAGCAGCTTAGGGGTAGCGGGAGGGCAGGGAGAGACCCAGTACTTC
TRBJ2-7,.,TRBV4-1,.,CASSQGRGDSGVYEQYF,TGCGCCAGCAGCCAGGGGCGGGGAGACAGCGGAGTTTACGAGCAGTACTTC
TRBJ2-2,.,TRBV27,.,CASSSLANTGELFF,TGTGCCAGCAGTTCACTAGCGAACACCGGGGAGCTGTTTTTT
TRBJ2-1,TRBD2,TRBV10-1,.,CASSSTSGKVEQFF,TGCGCCAGCAGTTCGACTAGCGGGAAGGTTGAGCAGTTCTTC
TRBJ2-5,TRBD2,TRBV12-5,few,CASAVGLAGPQETQYF,TGTGCTAGTGCCGTTGGACTAGCGGGCCCACAAGAGACCCAGTACTTC
TRBJ1-1,TRBD1,TRBV7-3,.,CASSLSGGTEAFF,TGTGCCAGCAGCTTGTCAGGGGGAACTGAAGCTTTCTTT
TRBJ2-7,.,TRBV28,.,CASSSPPGDGEQYF,TGTGCCAGCAGTTCTCCTCCAGGGGATGGCGAGCAGTACTTC
TRBJ2-1,TRBD2,TRBV16,.,CASSPELAGGNEQFF,TGTGCCAGCAGCCCCGAGTTAGCGGGAGGGAATGAGCAGTTCTTC